The present T cell receptor (beta chain) was sequenced within a study of cytomegalovirus exposure and HLA in healthy donors. The study, taken as a whole, reports: Most TCR sequences were uncommon, yet certain public TCRs appeared in many donors.

The study drew the donors from its approximately 110-subject validation cohort, separate from the approximately 700-subject first cohort. Germline V gene lookup returns CDR1 MNHEY and CDR2 SVGAGI. The CDR3 runs 13 residues. Deletions cut 5 bases from V and 1 base from J, with 9 bases between. Method: immunoSEQ multiplex PCR; TCRdb's copy keeps in-frame clones and lacks some. Here the sample spans 190,000 or so clones, 65% to 85% being singletons. Points on this clone: Its antigen remains unidentified.

This receptor was obtained from a woman aged 18-29 years in good health and CMV-seropositive. This chain uses TRBV6-5 with TRBJ2-7, with a possible D match to TRBD1 (6 bases). Material for sequencing was PBMCs. The CDR3 DNA reads as TGTGCCAGCAGTACCGGACAGTCCTACGAGCAGTACTTC. Translation: CASSTGQSYEQYF.